This TCR beta chain was retrieved from a study of blood T cell repertoires in COVID-19 (dated by TCRdb to between 2020 and 2021). Study-level background: Collaborator samples came from the United States, Italy and Spain and covered acute and convalescent phases of COVID-19. The samples were drawn from the first 160 participants of the ongoing ImmuneRACE study and from 1,254 subjects provided by 6 global collaborators. The sample metadata nearly always contained a de-identified subject ID, COVID-19 status, age in years and sex. The prospective study material was composed of cDNA or gDNA derived from T cells, B-cell-depleted T cells, or PBMCs. Where available, HLA class I and class II types were taken from metadata supplied by the sample provider and were not determined by assay-based typing. The dataset comprised deeply sampled blood TCRbeta repertoires from subjects exposed to, actively infected with, or recovered from COVID-19. The repertoires were released in a freely available public database intended as a resource for research on the immune response to SARS-CoV-2. Results the study describes overall, beyond this receptor: Clinical and demographic metadata were provided uncurated, with the amount varying by source and participant.

With respect to this clone: The antigen it recognizes is unknown. The sample holds no much larger clone one base away, and base qualities are not on file.

In Seattle, one collaborating source enrolled patients while the infection was active and tracked those patients longitudinally over the course of disease. Collaborating institutions collected whole blood in K2EDTA tubes following their own protocols. Collaborator samples were shipped for TCRbeta analysis as frozen whole blood, isolated PBMCs, or DNA extracted from either sample type. The immunoSEQ Assay, a bias-controlled multiplex PCR, was used to amplify TCRbeta CDR3 regions from genomic DNA. Under the source paper's analysis protocol: The number of nucleated cells in each sample was estimated by amplification of reference gene primers within the assay. To quantify the absolute abundance of each unique TCRbeta CDR3 rearrangement, sequence reads were collapsed and filtered. For each sample, productive Simpson clonality was calculated by taking the square root of Simpson's diversity index across productive rearrangements. TCRdb stores this immuneACCESS table with in-frame sequences only. Part of the clones is absent; in the studies checked, under half of the shortfall reflects unresolved V genes, and no reason is known for the rest. The V and J calls and clone size come from that table; D and trimming were worked out from the DNA. This sample has some 180,000 clones in its table, and roughly 79% of those were observed once. The top ten constitute approximately 11% of the sample.

Measured from the cysteine to the phenylalanine, the CDR3 is 17 residues long. Of the read, only the CDR3 DNA is kept; its 51 bases are in frame from base 1. The germline V gene gives CDR1 as MDHEN and CDR2 as SYDVKM. V has 2 bases trimmed and J has 5 bases trimmed; junction bases matching no gene number 11. The receptor was isolated from a middle-aged woman with COVID-19, enrolled during active disease. Source material: peripheral blood. The V and J genes are TRBV28 and TRBJ1-5; a stretch of 8 junction bases matches TRBD1. The sequence in DNA is TGTGCCAGCAGTTTAGCCAGGGGGCTCATTGGGGATCAGCCCCAGCATTTT. Translation gives CASSLARGLIGDQPQHF.